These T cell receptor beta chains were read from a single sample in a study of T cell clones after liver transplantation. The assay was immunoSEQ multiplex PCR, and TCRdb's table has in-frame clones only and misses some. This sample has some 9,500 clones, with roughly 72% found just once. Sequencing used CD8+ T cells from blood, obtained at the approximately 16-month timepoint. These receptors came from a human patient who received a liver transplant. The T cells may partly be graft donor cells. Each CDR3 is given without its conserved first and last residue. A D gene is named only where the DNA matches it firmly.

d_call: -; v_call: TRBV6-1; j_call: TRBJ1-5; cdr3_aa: ASSEIGFNQPQH
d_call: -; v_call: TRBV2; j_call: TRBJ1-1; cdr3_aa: ASRASGGLTEAF
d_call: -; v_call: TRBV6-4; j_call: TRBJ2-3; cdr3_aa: ASSDEAGSTDTQY
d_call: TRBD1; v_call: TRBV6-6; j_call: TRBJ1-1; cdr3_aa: ASSDRENTEAF
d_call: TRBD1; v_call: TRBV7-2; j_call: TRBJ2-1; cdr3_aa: ASSAPLTGDPYNEQF
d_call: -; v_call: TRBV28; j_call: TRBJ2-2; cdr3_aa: ASSMDIPNTGELF
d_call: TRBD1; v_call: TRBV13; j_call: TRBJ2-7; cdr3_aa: ASSLWAAGQGTIEQY
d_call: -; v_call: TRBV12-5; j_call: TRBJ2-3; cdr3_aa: ASGFAPIKTSTDTQY
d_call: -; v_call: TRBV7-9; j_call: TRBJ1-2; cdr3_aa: ASSLADSYGYT
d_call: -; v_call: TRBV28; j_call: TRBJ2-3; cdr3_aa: ASSHRTYTDTQY
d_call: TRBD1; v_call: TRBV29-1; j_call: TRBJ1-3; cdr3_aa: SVGGQGGENTIY
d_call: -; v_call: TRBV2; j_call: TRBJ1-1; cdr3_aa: ASSEGHNPEATEAF
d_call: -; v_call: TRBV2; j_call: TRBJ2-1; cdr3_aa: ASSDLGGSYNEQF
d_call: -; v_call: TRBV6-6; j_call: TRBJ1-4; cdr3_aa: ASSYSGGKLF
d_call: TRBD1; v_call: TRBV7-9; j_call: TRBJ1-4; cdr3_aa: ASSPPLPQGAEKLF
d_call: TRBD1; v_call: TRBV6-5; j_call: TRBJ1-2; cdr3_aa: ASSKGQALYGYT
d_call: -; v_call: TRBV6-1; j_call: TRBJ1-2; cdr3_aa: ASSESADGTQRDYGYT
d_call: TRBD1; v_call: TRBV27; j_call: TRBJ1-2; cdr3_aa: ASSSRRTGWHGYT
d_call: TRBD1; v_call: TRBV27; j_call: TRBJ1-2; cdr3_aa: ASSLSGTAVEGYT
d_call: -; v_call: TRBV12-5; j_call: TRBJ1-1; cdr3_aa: ASESGGLRTEAF
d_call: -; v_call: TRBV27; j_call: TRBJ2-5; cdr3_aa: ASSWFGQETQY
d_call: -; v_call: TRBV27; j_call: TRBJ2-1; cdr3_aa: ASTQTPGYNEQF
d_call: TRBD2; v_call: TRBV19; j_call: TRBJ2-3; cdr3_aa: ASSIGAGGITDTQY
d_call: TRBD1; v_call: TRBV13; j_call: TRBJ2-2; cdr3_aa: ASSFLLTGQGTGELF
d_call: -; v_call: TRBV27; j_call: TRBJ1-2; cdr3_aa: ASSLSASHGYT
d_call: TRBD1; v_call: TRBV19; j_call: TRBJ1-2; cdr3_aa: ASSLGQGADGYT
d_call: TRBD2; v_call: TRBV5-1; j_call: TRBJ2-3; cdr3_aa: ASSLALAGGLGTDTQY
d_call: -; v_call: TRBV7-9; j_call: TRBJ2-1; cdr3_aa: ASSFQSEAEQF
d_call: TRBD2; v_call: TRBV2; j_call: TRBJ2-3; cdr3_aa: ASSLSSGGGDTQY
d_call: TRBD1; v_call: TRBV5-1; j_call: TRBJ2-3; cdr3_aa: ATGTGRTDTQY
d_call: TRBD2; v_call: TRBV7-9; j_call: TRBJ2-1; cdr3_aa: ASGPGTSGYNEQF
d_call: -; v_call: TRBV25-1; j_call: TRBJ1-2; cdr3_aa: ASRQEADYGYT
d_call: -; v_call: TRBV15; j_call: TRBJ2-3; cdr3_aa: ATSGETEYTDTQY
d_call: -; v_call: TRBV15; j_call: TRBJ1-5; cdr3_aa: ATSREWGDSNQPQH
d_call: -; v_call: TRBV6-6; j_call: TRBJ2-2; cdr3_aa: ASSLGVGELF
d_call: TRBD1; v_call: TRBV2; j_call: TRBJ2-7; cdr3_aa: ASSDRDRGRYEQY
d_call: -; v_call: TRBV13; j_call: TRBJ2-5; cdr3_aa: ASSWRETQY
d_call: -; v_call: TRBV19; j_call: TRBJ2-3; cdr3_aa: ASSIDMGSTDTQY
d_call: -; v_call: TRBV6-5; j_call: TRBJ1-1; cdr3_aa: ASRISTEAF
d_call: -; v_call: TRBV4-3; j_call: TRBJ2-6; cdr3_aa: ASSQGVSGANVLT
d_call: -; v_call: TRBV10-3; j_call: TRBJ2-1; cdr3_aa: AINTAGRTNDEQF
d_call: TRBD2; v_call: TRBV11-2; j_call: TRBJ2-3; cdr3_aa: ASRGLPRPDTQY
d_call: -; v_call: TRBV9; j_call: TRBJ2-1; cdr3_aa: ASSADLGAYNEQF